The clone carrying this T cell receptor (beta chain) has at least ten counts. Distinct nucleotide sequences in the sample also encode this CDR3. The entire patient cohort was treatment-naive prior to thyroid surgery. These data originate in a study of metastatic and nonmetastatic thyroid tumors. Authors' data handling: Researchers built a distant-metastasis classifier for papillary thyroid cancer that drew on CDR3 differences across clinicopathological groups. With MiXCR, TCRdb reprocessed the PCR reads. The V and J calls follow TCRdb's processing rather than the paper's. The repertoire holds roughly 71,000 clones, with roughly 18% as singletons. The germline gives CDR1 SGHAT, CDR2 FQNNGV. The CDR3 spans 14 residues. Trimming took off 0 bases at V and 2 bases at J, with 7 bases between the two ends.

This chain uses TRBV11-2 with TRBJ2-5; D gene ambiguous. Material for sequencing was blood. The clonotype originates from a female donor with papillary thyroid cancer or a benign thyroid nodule (not recorded which). Some clones in this sample may be carry-over from other donors' samples. The CDR3: CASSLEGWQETQYF. Here the CDR3 DNA reads TGTGCCAGCAGCTTAGAGGGGTGGCAAGAGACCCAGTACTTC.